These 8 T cell receptor beta chains came from one sample sequenced in a study of blood T cell repertoires in COVID-19. The repertoire was sequenced with immunoSEQ multiplex PCR; TCRdb's copy has only in-frame clones and lacks some. The sample shows 40,000 to 50,000 clones, more than 75% of them seen only once. Sequencing was done on a sample of peripheral blood. All receptors derive from a man over 45 with active COVID-19.

The rearrangement joins TRBV5-6 to TRBJ2-2; D possibly corresponds to TRBD2 (6 bases). Germline lookup yields CDR1 SGHDT and CDR2 YYEEEE. CDR3 length: 15 amino acids. Deletions cut 0 bases from V and 3 bases from J, with 9 bases between. CDR3 in DNA: TGTGCCAGCAGCTTGGTTGGAGGGGACACCGGGGAGCTGTTTTTT. Its protein is CASSLVGGDTGELFF.

V gene TRBV6-5 combines with J gene TRBJ1-2, with 8 bases fitting TRBD1. The CDR3 totals 13 residues. Germline loops: CDR1 MNHEY, CDR2 SVGAGI. Trimming took 6 bases from V and 6 from J; bases not matched to a gene: 6. CDR3 residues: CASRLDRVDGYTF. The CDR3 DNA follows: TGTGCCAGCAGATTGGACAGGGTAGATGGCTACACCTTC.

A single count supports this clone. Additional DNA sequences in this sample encode the identical CDR3. The chain carries TRBV19 and TRBJ2-1, with 14 bases fitting TRBD2. CDR1 LNHDA and CDR2 SQIVND come from the germline V gene (reference sequence). Unmatched junction bases numbered 10, after V lost 3 bases and J lost 0 bases. The CDR3 spans 20 residues. The CDR3 region has the DNA TGTGCCAGTAGTATTTTCGGACTAGCGGGAGGACCCTCCTCCTACAATGAGCAGTTCTTC. This sequence encodes CASSIFGLAGGPSSYNEQFF.

The chain recombines TRBV18 with TRBJ2-1, with 7 bases lining up with TRBD1. Per germline, CDR1 KGHSH and CDR2 LQKENI. The V segment lost 0 bases and the J segment 7 bases; nucleotides outside the gene matches: 12. CDR3 length: 17 residues. The CDR3 spells CASSPPMTGREFNEQFF. The CDR3 DNA is TGTGCCAGCTCACCACCGATGACAGGGCGTGAGTTTAATGAGCAGTTCTTC. Full variable domain (outside the CDR3, taken from reference TRBV18 and TRBJ2-1): NAGVMQNPRHLVRRRGQEARLRCSPMKGHSHVYWYRQLPEEGLKFMVYLQKENIIDESGMPKERFSAEFPKEGPSILRIQQVVRGDSAAYFCASSPPMTGREFNEQFFGPGTRLTVL.

This clone was seen a handful of times. In nucleotides, the CDR3 is TGTGCCAGCTCACCGAGCTTGGCGGTGAATTTCAATTCACCCCTCCACTTT. It translates to CASSPSLAVNFNSPLHF. The genes are TRBV18 and TRBJ1-6; no firm D call. This CDR3 is 17 amino acids long. Looked up from germline, CDR1 is KGHSH and CDR2 is LQKENI. Trimming removed 3 bases from V and 7 bases from J, with 19 bases in between.

This rearrangement joins TRBV27 to TRBJ2-6, with TRBD1 identical over 8 bases. From germline, CDR1 is MNHEY and CDR2 SMNVEV (reference sequence). This CDR3 has 20 amino acids. V lost 2 bases, J lost 0 bases, and 12 bases stayed unmatched. In DNA, the CDR3 is TGTGCCAGCAGTTTAGGCCCGGGACAGGTATCCTACTCTGGGGCCAACGTCCTGACTTTC. Protein product: CASSLGPGQVSYSGANVLTF.

The chain is built from TRBV5-1 and TRBJ2-5; 9 bases agree with TRBD1. The CDR3 has 15 residues. Germline CDR1 is SGHRS and CDR2 is YFSETQ. The V segment lost 4 bases and the J segment 5 bases; nucleotides outside the gene matches: 9. CDR3 sequence (DNA): TGCGCCAGCAGCAGGGAGAACAGGGGGCAGGAGACCCAGTACTTC. Amino acid sequence: CASSRENRGQETQYF.

The chain carries TRBV11-2 and TRBJ2-5; 7 bases line up with TRBD2. V lost 4 bases to trimming and J lost 6 bases; unmatched junction nucleotides: 11. The CDR3 is 15 amino acids. Germline assignment: CDR1 SGHAT and CDR2 FQNNGV. Written as DNA, the CDR3 is TGTGCCAGCAGCTCGTCACGGGGGGTCGGTCAGACCCAGTACTTC. Amino acids: CASSSSRGVGQTQYF.